The 6 T cell receptor beta chains presented below share a single source sample, sequenced in a study of PD-L1 blockade in urothelial cancer. Repertoires were generated with immunoSEQ multiplex PCR, while TCRdb's copy carries only in-frame clones and drops some. The table has 35,000 to 55,000 clones, 82% seen once. Sample time point: peripheral blood 6 weeks after treatment start. The sequencing here drew on PBMCs, taken around atezolizumab (anti-PD-L1) treatment. The receptors stem from a man aged 60-69 years with urothelial cancer.

This clone was seen more than once but under ten times. The chain carries TRBV6-5 and TRBJ2-1, with 8 bases fitting TRBD2. CDR3 length equals 15 residues. Germline lookup yields CDR1 MNHEY and CDR2 SVGAGI. Germline trimming cut 2 bases from V and 9 bases from J; bases unmatched to any gene: 9. The CDR3 sequence is CASSYKLAGGGEQFF. In DNA, the CDR3 is TGTGCCAGCAGTTACAAGCTAGCGGGTGGAGGTGAGCAGTTCTTC.

CDR3: CASSPGLRRSKSNTGELFF. CDR3 DNA: TGTGCCAGCAGTCCCGGGTTGAGGCGGAGCAAGTCGAACACCGGGGAGCTGTTTTTT. J is TRBJ2-2 and V is TRBV28; no firm D call. CDR3 length: 19 amino acids. The germline CDR1 and CDR2 sequences are MDHEN and SYDVKM. V lost 5 bases to trimming and J lost 0 bases, with 22 bases between them.

This clone was counted once. V usage is TRBV28 and J usage is TRBJ1-5, with D maybe TRBD1 (6 bases). Germline CDR1 and CDR2: MDHEN and SYDVKM. Trimming shortened V by 5 bases and J by 6 bases, and 14 bases separated the two germline ends. The CDR3 consists of 14 residues. DNA for the CDR3: TGTGCCAGCAGTGGCGGGGGGGCGGTTCAGCCCCAGCATTTT. It codes for CASSGGGAVQPQHF.

This clone was counted at least ten times. This chain connects TRBV27 to TRBJ2-1; 10 nucleotides align to TRBD2. CDR3 size: 23 residues. With 0 bases clipped from V and 0 bases from J, the junction kept 20 bases outside the gene matches. Germline V gene lookup returns CDR1 MNHEY and CDR2 SMNVEV (reference sequence). The CDR3 reads CASSLSSSGSSGSFWGSYNEQFF. As DNA, the CDR3 is TGTGCCAGCAGTTTATCGTCTAGCGGGAGCTCTGGGTCATTCTGGGGCTCCTACAATGAGCAGTTCTTC.

This clone has a single count. The V call is TRBV5-1, the J call TRBJ2-2, with D maybe TRBD1 (5 bases). Germline-derived CDR1 and CDR2 are SGHRS and YFSETQ. The CDR3 is made up of 15 amino acids. Trimming pared 0 bases from V and 5 bases from J, leaving 11 bases between. The CDR3 loop is CASSLAQGPTGELFF. CDR3 nucleotide sequence: TGCGCCAGCAGCTTGGCCCAGGGTCCGACCGGGGAGCTGTTTTTT.

The table lists this clone with a count of one. The chain couples TRBV11-3 to TRBJ2-1; the D gene is possibly TRBD2 (6 bases). Trimming removed 5 bases from V and 2 bases from J, with 13 bases in between. CDR3 length equals 15 residues. CDR1 and CDR2 from the germline V gene are SGHNT and YENEEA. CDR3: CASSHGSGAYNEQFF. As DNA, the CDR3 is TGTGCCAGCAGCCACGGTAGCGGTGCCTACAATGAGCAGTTCTTC.